Sequencing of this TCR beta chain was carried out in a study of shared clonotypes between healthy human individuals. Overall study context: CD4 naive and CD4 memory each took three plates per donor, while CD8 naive took two and CD8 memory one. Findings and caveats of the study: Clonotype sharing across donors was expected to vary with sequencing depth. A limitation of the genetic and exposure-history diversity represented arose from few donors.

The repertoire was sequenced with immunoSEQ multiplex PCR; TCRdb's copy has only in-frame clones and lacks some. The profile shows 2,100,000 or so clones, under 97% of them singletons. All donors were Caucasian adults living in Nashville, Tennessee. CDR1 is SGHVS, CDR2 FNYEAQ, per germline. Germline trimming cut 5 bases from V and 6 bases from J; bases unmatched to any gene: 4. CDR3 size: 15 residues. Regarding this clone: No antigen is known for it.

The TCR comes from a man aged 18-30 years in good health. This chain uses TRBV7-6 with TRBJ2-2; 12 bases agree with TRBD2. Sequenced input: naive CD4+ T cells sorted from blood. The subset denotes: CD45RA+ positively selected. The CDR3 spells CASSAGTSGPGELFF. The CDR3 DNA reads TGTGCCAGCAGCGCCGGGACTAGCGGGCCCGGGGAGCTGTTTTTT.